The clone carrying this TCR beta chain was observed a single time. The data were obtained in a study of blood T cell repertoires in COVID-19. Participants' reported clinical history set cohort assignment. Germline CDR1 and CDR2: MDHEN and SYDVKM. V was pared by 2 bases and J by 2 bases, with 6 bases between. The CDR3 extends over 13 amino acids. Clones were sequenced by immunoSEQ multiplex PCR, and TCRdb holds only the in-frame ones, with some missing. Seen here are over 200,000 clones, 85% to 90% observed once, and the top ten hold roughly 4%. The origin of this receptor is a woman younger than 45 with acute COVID-19. The sample was PBMCs or T cells enriched from blood (not recorded which). The chain uses TRBV28 and TRBJ1-1; D unresolved. The DNA of the CDR3 is TGTGCCAGCAGTTTAAGCCACAACACTGAAGCTTTCTTT. It specifies CASSLSHNTEAFF.